This T cell receptor beta chain emerged from a study of blood T cell repertoires in COVID-19. Study-wide background: Both acute and convalescent COVID-19 samples were obtained from the United States, Italy and Spain. Sources were T cells, B-cell-depleted T cells, or PBMCs; the material itself was cDNA or gDNA.

Measured with immunoSEQ multiplex PCR; TCRdb has only the in-frame clones, and not every one. The sample includes hundreds of thousands of clones, around nine tenths of them seen just once. From germline, CDR1 is GTSNPN and CDR2 SVGIG (reference sequence). The junction had 13 bases not matched to a gene; V was cut back by 5 bases and J by 2 bases. The CDR3 totals 17 residues. Cohorts were determined from participant-reported clinical history. Cohort 3 donors counted as recovered after two negative PCRs, clearance, or resolved symptoms. Specimen: PBMCs or T cells enriched from blood (not recorded which). The chain recombines TRBV30 with TRBJ2-3; 10 bases agree with TRBD2. The TCR comes from a woman in her thirties or forties who had recovered from COVID-19. CDR3 sequence reads: CAWGGISGRIPTDTQYF. For the CDR3, the DNA is TGTGCCTGGGGGGGGATTAGCGGGAGGATACCCACAGATACGCAGTATTTT.